This T cell receptor (beta chain) is drawn from a study of CD8 T cells in Susac syndrome. About this clonotype: The antigen is not known.

While serving as controls, healthy donors were matched for age and sex. With random hexamers, reverse transcription was performed on about 0.5 to 1 ug of RNA. The amplification used immunoSEQ multiplex PCR on TCR beta CDR3; it spanned 54 Vbeta and 13 Jbeta. MiXCR was run by TCRdb on the immunoSEQ multiplex PCR reads, yielding one entry per CDR3 protein. Of under 200,000 distinct CDR3 sequences listed, 85% to 95% are singletons. Study results and caveats: In its TCR sequencing and HLA analysis, the study acknowledged that the number of individuals was relatively small.

Germline V CDR1 and CDR2: SGDLS, YYNGEE. This CDR3 has 13 residues. V lost 2 bases and J lost 5, with 10 bases in between. The source material was CD4+ T cells from PBMCs. This chain uses TRBV9 with TRBJ1-1; maybe TRBD1 (5 bases). The receptor's source is a human donor in good health. The CDR3 coding sequence is TGTGCCAGCAGCGTGACAGTGAGAACTGAAGCTTTCTTT. Translating gives CASSVTVRTEAFF.